This entry lists 13 T cell receptor beta chains sequenced from one sample in a study of regulatory T cells in long-lasting Graves disease. Time point in this sample: newly diagnosed GD, antithyroid drugs for less than 3 months. Extracted PBMC RNA gave rise to the TCR library. CDR3-region Arm-PCR and iRepertoire HTBI primers produced the TCR beta libraries. Each CDR3 protein is one row after TCRdb ran MiXCR on the multiplex PCR reads. The sample yields approximately 480,000 distinct CDR3 sequences, 15% to 20% seen once. Separately, the same data were catalogued under a study of T cells in Graves' hyperthyroidism and ophthalmopathy.

Source: peripheral blood mononuclear cells (PBMCs), taken at new diagnosis, from a patient treated with antithyroid drugs. These receptors were obtained from a man in his forties with Graves disease.

This clonotype has at least ten counts. This rearrangement joins TRBV5-1 to TRBJ2-2, with 9 bases identical to TRBD2. J was trimmed by 5 bases and V by 4 bases; bases with no gene match: 6. The CDR3 totals 15 residues. Germline values: CDR1 SGHRS, CDR2 YFSETQ. CDR3 loop: CASSTGLAGTGELFF. The DNA for the CDR3 is TGCGCCAGCAGCACGGGACTAGCTGGTACCGGGGAGCTGTTTTTT.

This clonotype was detected ten times or more. This chain links TRBV12-3 or TRBV12-4 with TRBJ2-2; 7 bases agree with TRBD2. V gave up 7 bases and J gave up 7 bases; unmatched junction bases: 9. The CDR3 extends over 14 amino acids. The CDR3 DNA follows: TGTGCCAGCAACCGAGCGGGACCAAACGGGGAGCTGTTTTTT. Its protein is CASNRAGPNGELFF.

This clonotype was picked up a small number of times. V usage is TRBV19 and J usage is TRBJ2-5; 7 nucleotides align to TRBD1. Per the germline V gene, CDR1 is LNHDA and CDR2 is SQIVND (reference sequence). The CDR3 has 14 residues. V trimming: 7 bases; J trimming: 5 bases; junction bases outside the gene matches: 10. The DNA of the CDR3 is TGTGCCAGTACCCCGGACAGGACGCGGGAGACCCAGTACTTC. It codes for CASTPDRTRETQYF.

The sample holds many counts of this clonotype. This chain links TRBV24-1 with TRBJ2-1; 10 bases are shared with TRBD1. J lost 8 bases, V lost 2 bases, and 11 bases had no gene match. The germline V gene has CDR1 KGHDR and CDR2 SFDVKD. The CDR3 has 17 amino acids. The CDR3 DNA follows: TGTGCCACCAGTGATTCAGCTCCGGGACAGGGGATGGATGAGCAGTTCTTC. This translates into CATSDSAPGQGMDEQFF.

This clonotype came up many times. The V gene is TRBV3-1, the J gene TRBJ2-2, with TRBD1 as a possible D gene (6 bases). V shed 6 bases and J shed 3 bases, with 14 bases lying between them. Germline V CDR1 and CDR2: LGHDT, YNNKEL (reference sequence). The CDR3 consists of 15 residues. The CDR3, as DNA: TGTGCCAGCAGTTCAAGACAGGTTCACACCGGGGAGCTGTTTTTT. Its protein product is CASSSRQVHTGELFF.

This clonotype was picked up a small number of times. The chain combines TRBV28 with TRBJ2-7; D remains ambiguous. The CDR3 length is 15 residues. Germline loops: CDR1 MDHEN, CDR2 SYDVKM. Trimming pared 4 bases from V and 2 bases from J, leaving 15 bases between. In nucleotides, the CDR3 is TGTGCCAGCAGTTATCAAACACGAGACCCCTACGAGCAGTACTTC. This encodes CASSYQTRDPYEQYF.

With regard to this clonotype: A much larger clonotype is one base distant, so this may be a read error. This chain joins TRBV6-9 and TRBJ2-7, with D perhaps being TRBD1 or TRBD2 (6 bases each). V was pared by 4 bases and J by 7 bases, with 20 bases between. This CDR3 spans 15 amino acids. CDR1 is MNHGY, CDR2 SVAAGI, per germline. The CDR3 DNA follows: TGTGCCAGCAGTTCACCAAATGAAAGGGGGGAGGAGCAGTACTTC. Protein sequence: CASSSPNERGEEQYF.

The sample holds a few counts of this clonotype. The J gene is TRBJ1-4, the V gene TRBV27; weak D call: TRBD1 (6 bases). Trimming pared 2 bases from V and 8 bases from J, leaving 18 bases between. Germline V lookup: CDR1 MNHEY, CDR2 SMNVEV (reference sequence). The CDR3 has 16 amino acids. The DNA for the CDR3 is TGTGCCAGCAGTTTACGCGGAGGGGGGCGTGGAGAAAAACTGTTTTTT. Its protein is CASSLRGGGRGEKLFF. Full variable domain (remainder filled in from reference TRBV27 and TRBJ1-4): EAQVTQNPRYLITVTGKKLTVTCSQNMNHEYMSWYRQDPGLGLRQIYYSMNVEVTDKGDVPEGYKVSRKEKRNFPLILESPSPNQTSLYFCASSLRGGGRGEKLFFGSGTQLSVL.

V usage is TRBV12-5 and J usage is TRBJ1-6; D is unclear. Germline CDR1 reads LGHNT; CDR2 reads FRNRAP. This CDR3 comprises 15 residues. The V end was cut by 5 bases, the J end by 6 bases, with 14 bases between. CDR3 residues: CASGPTGDPNSPLHF. In nucleotides, the CDR3 is TGTGCTAGTGGTCCGACCGGAGACCCTAATTCACCCCTCCACTTT. Full variable domain (missing parts from reference TRBV12-5 and TRBJ1-6): DARVTQTPRHKVTEMGQEVTMRCQPILGHNTVFWYRQTMMQGLELLAYFRNRAPLDDSGMPKDRFSAEMPDATLATLKIQPSEPRDSAVYFCASGPTGDPNSPLHFGNGTRLTVT.

The sample holds many counts of this clonotype. The chain links TRBV20-1 to TRBJ2-1; a weak D match, TRBD2 (6 bases). CDR3 length: 15 residues. The V end was cut by 3 bases, the J end by 9 bases, with 21 bases between. Germline loops: CDR1 DFQATT, CDR2 SNEGSKA (reference sequence). In nucleotides, the CDR3 is TGCAGTGCTAGCCAGGACAACCGACTAGGTGGTGAGCAGTTCTTC. Protein: CSASQDNRLGGEQFF.

The rearrangement links TRBV12-3 or TRBV12-4 to TRBJ2-7; D is tentatively TRBD1 or TRBD2 (5 bases each). Trimming cost V 3 bases and J 7 bases, with 13 bases left between them. The CDR3 covers 13 residues. The DNA for the CDR3 is TGTGCCAGCAGTTTTTTGGGACCGAGGGAGCAGTACTTC. Protein product: CASSFLGPREQYF.

Remarks on this clonotype: Since a much larger clone is just one base distant, this may be a read error. V and J are TRBV28 and TRBJ1-3, with D perhaps matching TRBD1 (5 bases). Looked up from germline, CDR1 is MDHEN and CDR2 is SYDVKM. V was shortened by 6 bases and J by 8 bases, with 20 bases between the two germline ends. This CDR3 comprises 15 residues. CDR3 in DNA: TGTGCCAGCAGACCTCCCGCCGGGGGAGGAGACACCATATATTTT. Its translation is CASRPPAGGGDTIYF. The full variable domain, in which reference TRBV28 and TRBJ1-3 provide the parts outside the CDR3, is DVKVTQSSRYLVKRTGEKVFLECVQDMDHENMFWYRQDPGLGLRLIYFSYDVKMKEKGDIPEGYSVSREKKERFSLILESASTNQTSMYLCASRPPAGGGDTIYFGEGSWLTVV.

The sample holds many counts of this clonotype. The V call is TRBV3-1, the J call TRBJ2-2; the D call may be TRBD1 or TRBD2 (5 bases each). CDR1 is LGHDT, CDR2 YNNKEL, per germline (reference sequence). The CDR3 is 14 amino acids. The V end was cut by 10 bases, the J end by 5 bases, with 17 bases between. The CDR3 loop reads CATTGAGRTGELFF. CDR3 sequence (DNA): TGTGCCACCACCGGGGCAGGGCGAACCGGGGAGCTGTTTTTT.